Following are 9 T cell receptor beta chains from one sample sequenced in a study of blood T cells in healthy people across ages. Together with a sample-barcoded 5' primer, a J-beta primer mix was included in a second PCR lasting roughly 6 to 12 cycles. TCRdb passed the 5' RACE reads through MiXCR, listing each CDR3 protein once. The sample includes over 1,500,000 distinct CDR3 sequences, 35% to 50% of them seen just once. Specimen: blood. These receptors were taken from a human donor in good health.

The CDR3 here is CATTTGPYQPQHF. CDR3 sequence (DNA): TGTGCCACCACGACAGGGCCCTATCAGCCCCAGCATTTT. The chain links TRBV15 to TRBJ1-5; 7 nucleotides agree with TRBD1. CDR1 is LNHNV and CDR2 is YYDKDF in the germline V gene (reference sequence). This CDR3 has 13 amino acids. J lost 5 bases, V lost 7 bases, and 5 bases had no gene match. The entire variable domain, with the rest obtained from reference TRBV15 and TRBJ1-5, is as follows: DAMVIQNPRYQVTQFGKPVTLSCSQTLNHNVMYWYQQKSSQAPKLLFHYYDKDFNNEADTPDNFQSRRPNTSFCFLDIRSPGLGDTAMYLCATTTGPYQPQHFGDGTRLSIL.

J is TRBJ1-1 and V is TRBV7-1; D ambiguous. TRBV7-1 is reported as an ORF; its role is uncertain. The CDR3 has 13 amino acids. V was shortened by 3 bases and J by 2 bases, with 7 bases between the two germline ends. In DNA form, the CDR3 reads TGTGCCAGCAGCTCGATAGCAAACACTGAAGCTTTCTTT. It yields the protein CASSSIANTEAFF.

J is TRBJ1-5 and V is TRBV7-9, with a tentative D call TRBD1 (5 bases). Germline V CDR1 and CDR2: SEHNR, FQNEAQ (reference sequence). Trimming left V 2 bases short and J 0 bases short, with 20 bases between. CDR3 length: 19 amino acids. Here the CDR3 DNA reads TGTGCCAGCAGCTTAAGCTCGAACGGCAGGGTCCATAGCAATCAGCCCCAGCATTTT. As protein: CASSLSSNGRVHSNQPQHF.

V gene TRBV7-8 combines with J gene TRBJ2-5, with 12 bases fitting TRBD2. The CDR3 consists of 15 residues. V was pared by 5 bases and J by 2 bases, with 3 bases of the junction left unmatched. Germline V gene sequence: CDR1 SGHVS, CDR2 FQNEAQ. CDR3 in amino acids: CASSTLAGGQETQYF. The CDR3 region has the DNA TGTGCCAGCAGCACCCTAGCGGGGGGGCAAGAGACCCAGTACTTC.

Turning to this clonotype: The conserved phenylalanine or tryptophan normally closing the CDR3 is absent here, so this likely arose from a read error. The CDR3 nucleotides read TGTGCCAGCAGCCAAGGCGCGAGACTGGAGACCCAGTACTGC. The encoded protein is CASSQGARLETQYC. The V call is TRBV4-2, the J call TRBJ2-5; the D is unclear. V lost 1 base and J lost 5, with 11 bases in between. Germline-derived CDR1 and CDR2 are LGHNA and YNFKEQ. This CDR3 is 14 amino acids long.

This clonotype was picked up a small number of times. A junction boundary mismatches the germline segment, possibly from a read error. The chain employs TRBV3-1 and TRBJ2-7; 7 positions match TRBD2. This CDR3 spans 13 amino acids. Germline V gene sequence: CDR1 LGHDT, CDR2 YNNKEL (reference sequence). The DNA of the CDR3 is TGTGCCAACAGCCAAGCTAGCGGTTACGAGCAGTACTTC. Translated, it gives CANSQASGYEQYF.

This clonotype was counted between two and nine times. This chain uses TRBV7-9 with TRBJ1-2, with a tentative D call TRBD1 (5 bases). V lost 0 bases and J 8 bases, leaving 19 bases between the germline ends. In germline, CDR1 is SEHNR, CDR2 FQNEAQ (reference sequence). This CDR3 is built from 16 residues. The CDR3 nucleotides read TGTGCCAGCAGCTTAGCGGGGGGAACGGGGGGATACGGCTACACCTTC. Protein product: CASSLAGGTGGYGYTF. The variable domain in full, completed from reference TRBV7-9 and TRBJ1-2, reads DTGVSQNPRHKITKRGQNVTFRCDPISEHNRLYWYRQTLGQGPEFLTYFQNEAQLEKSRLLSDRFSAERPKGSFSTLEIQRTEQGDSAMYLCASSLAGGTGGYGYTFGSGTRLTVV.

The table lists this clonotype with a few counts. The rearrangement uses TRBV29-1 and TRBJ2-1, with 10 bases identical to TRBD1. This CDR3 is 15 amino acids long. CDR1 and CDR2 from the germline V gene are SQVTM and ANQGSEA. Trimming cost V 6 bases and J 2 bases; bases outside gene matches: 7. This CDR3 is CSVSTGGATYNEQFF. The CDR3 coding sequence is TGCAGCGTGTCGACAGGGGGCGCAACCTACAATGAGCAGTTCTTC.

A note on this clonotype: Relative to the germline gene, one junction end is altered; a read error may explain this. The rearrangement joins TRBV25-1 to TRBJ2-5; no firm D call. The V gene's germline CDR1 is MGHDK and CDR2 SYGVNS. This CDR3 region has 12 residues. The CDR3: CASSASLETQYF. The DNA of the CDR3 is TGTGCCAGTAGTGCGTCCCTGGAGACCCAGTACTTC.